This is a list of T cell receptor beta chains from one sample in a study of T cells in Graves' hyperthyroidism and ophthalmopathy. TCRdb processed the multiplex PCR reads anew with MiXCR; each CDR3 protein has one entry. The repertoire holds approximately 400,000 distinct CDR3 sequences, about a fifth seen once, with 40% to 45% in the top ten. Sequenced sample: blood. All receptors derive from a young man with Graves' ophthalmopathy. CDR3s include the opening cysteine and the closing phenylalanine or tryptophan. The D gene is left open where the match is weak. Clone size is given for some rows only: seen once, a few or many times, or a class if the clone is expanded.

J gene: TRBJ2-7
V gene: TRBV6-6
D gene: TRBD1
clone size: many
CDR3 DNA: TGTGCCAGCAGTTACCAGACAGGGATTGGCGCCTACGAGCAGTACTTC
CDR3 protein: CASSYQTGIGAYEQYF

J gene: TRBJ2-6
V gene: TRBV28
D gene: .
clone size: few
CDR3 DNA: TGTGCCAGCAGTGCAAACCGGAACCCTGGGGCCAACGTCCTGACTTTC
CDR3 protein: CASSANRNPGANVLTF

J gene: TRBJ2-3
V gene: TRBV2
D gene: .
clone size: many
CDR3 DNA: TGTGCCAGCCGGTATGTTAACTTCCCGACAGATACGCAGTATTTT
CDR3 protein: CASRYVNFPTDTQYF

J gene: TRBJ1-1
V gene: TRBV6-1
D gene: .
clone size: many
CDR3 DNA: TGTGCCAGCAAGAGGGAAATGAACACTGAAGCTTTCTTT
CDR3 protein: CASKREMNTEAFF

J gene: TRBJ1-2
V gene: TRBV12-3/TRBV12-4
D gene: .
clone size: few
CDR3 DNA: TGTGCCAGCAGTTCGGAGCGGGGAGCTAACTATGGCTACACCTTC
CDR3 protein: CASSSERGANYGYTF

J gene: TRBJ1-2
V gene: TRBV5-5
D gene: TRBD1
clone size: .
CDR3 DNA: TGTGCCAGCAGCTTAGGCCGATGGGACAGGGAACGCGGCTACACCTTC
CDR3 protein: CASSLGRWDRERGYTF

J gene: TRBJ2-7
V gene: TRBV6-6
D gene: .
clone size: few
CDR3 DNA: TGTGCCAGCAGTTACGGGTCTTTGGGCGACTACGAGCAGTACTTC
CDR3 protein: CASSYGSLGDYEQYF

J gene: TRBJ1-1
V gene: TRBV6-1
D gene: .
clone size: .
CDR3 DNA: TGTGCCAGCACCCACGGCAGGGATACTGAAGCTTTCTTT
CDR3 protein: CASTHGRDTEAFF

J gene: TRBJ1-1
V gene: TRBV5-1
D gene: .
clone size: many
CDR3 DNA: TGCGCCAGCAGCTTGGACGGAGGGCTGGGCACTGAAGCTTTCTTT
CDR3 protein: CASSLDGGLGTEAFF

J gene: TRBJ2-7
V gene: TRBV28
D gene: TRBD2
clone size: many
CDR3 DNA: TGTGCCAGCAGTCGACTAGCGGGGGGCTCCTACGAGCAGTACTTC
CDR3 protein: CASSRLAGGSYEQYF

J gene: TRBJ1-1
V gene: TRBV11-2
D gene: TRBD1
clone size: many
CDR3 DNA: TGTGCCAGCAGCTCTATCTACAGGGGGTCTGTGGCTTTCTTT
CDR3 protein: CASSSIYRGSVAFF

J gene: TRBJ2-5
V gene: TRBV6-1
D gene: .
clone size: few
CDR3 DNA: TGTGCCAGCAGCCGTCGACTAGATCAAGAGACCCAGTACTTC
CDR3 protein: CASSRRLDQETQYF

J gene: TRBJ2-3
V gene: TRBV7-2
D gene: .
clone size: many
CDR3 DNA: TGTGCCAGCAGCCCAAAGGGGGGGGGACATACGCAGTATTTT
CDR3 protein: CASSPKGGGHTQYF

J gene: TRBJ1-1
V gene: TRBV11-2
D gene: .
clone size: many
CDR3 DNA: TGTGCCAGCAGCTTAGATCCGGCGCCGAACACTGAAGCTTTCTTT
CDR3 protein: CASSLDPAPNTEAFF

J gene: TRBJ2-1
V gene: TRBV5-1
D gene: TRBD1
clone size: few
CDR3 DNA: TGCGCCAGCACTATGACAGGGGGGAAGGTCGATGAGCAGTTCTTC
CDR3 protein: CASTMTGGKVDEQFF

J gene: TRBJ2-5
V gene: TRBV10-3
D gene: TRBD1
clone size: many
CDR3 DNA: TGTGCCACCAGAGGACAGGACGAGGCGCAAGAGACCCAGTACTTC
CDR3 protein: CATRGQDEAQETQYF

J gene: TRBJ2-3
V gene: TRBV5-4
D gene: TRBD1
clone size: .
CDR3 DNA: TGTGCCAGCAGCGGGGGACAGGCCCGACAGGCTATCGATACGCAGTATTTT
CDR3 protein: CASSGGQARQAIDTQYF

J gene: TRBJ1-4
V gene: TRBV24-1
D gene: TRBD1
clone size: many
CDR3 DNA: TGTGCCACCAGTGATGGGACAGTCGCAACTAATGAAAAACTGTTTTTT
CDR3 protein: CATSDGTVATNEKLFF

J gene: TRBJ1-1
V gene: TRBV2
D gene: TRBD1
clone size: many
CDR3 DNA: TGTGCCATCCCGGGACAGCAGAGAACTGAAGCTTTCTTT
CDR3 protein: CAIPGQQRTEAFF

J gene: TRBJ1-5
V gene: TRBV12-3/TRBV12-4
D gene: .
clone size: .
CDR3 DNA: TGTGCCAGCACGGGGGAGGCGGTCAATCAGCCCCAGCATTTT
CDR3 protein: CASTGEAVNQPQHF

J gene: TRBJ1-3
V gene: TRBV20-1
D gene: .
clone size: .
CDR3 DNA: TGCAGTGCTAGAGTACCAGGGAGCTCTGGAAACACCATATATTTT
CDR3 protein: CSARVPGSSGNTIYF

J gene: TRBJ2-3
V gene: TRBV7-2
D gene: .
clone size: once
CDR3 DNA: TGTGCCAGCAGGCTTGGGGGGGGCGGGGGTGCCACAGATACGCAGTATTTT
CDR3 protein: CASRLGGGGGATDTQYF

J gene: TRBJ2-5
V gene: TRBV10-3
D gene: .
clone size: many
CDR3 DNA: TGTGCCCGACGGACAGCGCAAGAGACCCAGTACTTC
CDR3 protein: CARRTAQETQYF

J gene: TRBJ2-3
V gene: TRBV27
D gene: .
clone size: many
CDR3 DNA: TGTGCCAGCAGTATGAGTCTACGTAGCACAGATACGCAGTATTTT
CDR3 protein: CASSMSLRSTDTQYF

J gene: TRBJ2-7
V gene: TRBV11-2
D gene: .
clone size: many
CDR3 DNA: TGTGCCAGCAGCTTGGGGACCTTTGGCGAGCAGTACTTC
CDR3 protein: CASSLGTFGEQYF

J gene: TRBJ2-5
V gene: TRBV27
D gene: .
clone size: many
CDR3 DNA: TGTGCCAGCAGTTTTTTGATCCAAGAGACCCAGTACTTC
CDR3 protein: CASSFLIQETQYF

J gene: TRBJ1-2
V gene: TRBV12-3/TRBV12-4
D gene: .
clone size: many
CDR3 DNA: TGTGCCAGCAGTCCTGGCAATAACTATGGCTACACCTTC
CDR3 protein: CASSPGNNYGYTF

J gene: TRBJ2-1
V gene: TRBV7-3
D gene: .
clone size: many
CDR3 DNA: TGTGCCAGCAGCTTACTGGGGGAGAATGAGCAGTTCTTC
CDR3 protein: CASSLLGENEQFF

J gene: TRBJ2-3
V gene: TRBV7-3
D gene: .
clone size: .
CDR3 DNA: TGTGCCACCAGCAGAGAGGCGATCGGGGGGCGTACGCAGTATTTT
CDR3 protein: CATSREAIGGRTQYF

J gene: TRBJ1-1
V gene: TRBV11-2
D gene: .
clone size: many
CDR3 DNA: TGTGCCAGCAGCTTAGGCATCAACACTGAAGCTTTCTTT
CDR3 protein: CASSLGINTEAFF

J gene: TRBJ1-5
V gene: TRBV5-5
D gene: .
clone size: many
CDR3 DNA: TGTGCCAGCAGCTTGGGTGTCGGGGGCAATCAGCCCCAGCATTTT
CDR3 protein: CASSLGVGGNQPQHF

J gene: TRBJ2-7
V gene: TRBV6-1
D gene: TRBD2
clone size: .
CDR3 DNA: TGTGCCAGCCACCCTAGCGGGAGGGACTACGAGCAGTACTTC
CDR3 protein: CASHPSGRDYEQYF

J gene: TRBJ2-2
V gene: TRBV5-1
D gene: .
clone size: few
CDR3 DNA: TGCGCCAGCAGCTTCGCTCCGGGGCCCGGGGAGCTGTTTTTT
CDR3 protein: CASSFAPGPGELFF

J gene: TRBJ2-5
V gene: TRBV27
D gene: TRBD1
clone size: many
CDR3 DNA: TGTGCCAGCAGAGTAGCGACAGGGAAAGAGACCCAGTACTTC
CDR3 protein: CASRVATGKETQYF

J gene: TRBJ1-2
V gene: TRBV5-6
D gene: .
clone size: few
CDR3 DNA: TGTGCCAGCAGCTTGGGTCAGTACTATGGCTACACCTTC
CDR3 protein: CASSLGQYYGYTF

J gene: TRBJ1-1
V gene: TRBV2
D gene: .
clone size: many
CDR3 DNA: TGTGCCAGCAGGAGGGACGAAGGGGCGAACACTGAAGCTTTCTTT
CDR3 protein: CASRRDEGANTEAFF

J gene: TRBJ2-3
V gene: TRBV10-3
D gene: .
clone size: .
CDR3 DNA: TGTGCCATCAGTGAGAAGGGGGGACTCATCACAGATACGCAGTATTTT
CDR3 protein: CAISEKGGLITDTQYF

J gene: TRBJ2-7
V gene: TRBV27
D gene: TRBD1
clone size: many
CDR3 DNA: TGTGCCAGCAGTGCAGGGACGGGACAGTTGGGCCTCGGGCAGTACTTC
CDR3 protein: CASSAGTGQLGLGQYF

J gene: TRBJ1-1
V gene: TRBV29-1
D gene: .
clone size: few
CDR3 DNA: TGCAGCGTTGAAGACAGGGTTTCCACTGAAGCTTTCTTT
CDR3 protein: CSVEDRVSTEAFF

J gene: TRBJ2-5
V gene: TRBV10-3
D gene: .
clone size: few
CDR3 DNA: TGTGCCATCAGTGGCCCCGACGGGAGACTAGGGGAGACCCAGTACTTC
CDR3 protein: CAISGPDGRLGETQYF

J gene: TRBJ1-5
V gene: TRBV10-3
D gene: .
clone size: .
CDR3 DNA: TGTGCCATGCCGTCGGGGGGGCAACGGAATCAGCCCCAGCATTTT
CDR3 protein: CAMPSGGQRNQPQHF

J gene: TRBJ2-3
V gene: TRBV5-1
D gene: .
clone size: many
CDR3 DNA: TGCGCCAGCAGCCGGAACCCAGATACGCAGTATTTT
CDR3 protein: CASSRNPDTQYF

J gene: TRBJ2-3
V gene: TRBV29-1
D gene: .
clone size: many
CDR3 DNA: TGCAGCGGATTTGACAGCACAGATACGCAGTATTTT
CDR3 protein: CSGFDSTDTQYF

J gene: TRBJ2-2
V gene: TRBV20-1
D gene: .
clone size: .
CDR3 DNA: TGCAGTGCTAGAGATATTGGCGGCACCGGGGAGCTGTTTTTT
CDR3 protein: CSARDIGGTGELFF

J gene: TRBJ2-3
V gene: TRBV28
D gene: .
clone size: many
CDR3 DNA: TGTGCCAGCAGGGGATATCCAGATACGCAGTATTTT
CDR3 protein: CASRGYPDTQYF

J gene: TRBJ1-2
V gene: TRBV19
D gene: TRBD1
clone size: .
CDR3 DNA: TGTGCCACAGGACAGGCGACCTATGGCTACACCTTC
CDR3 protein: CATGQATYGYTF